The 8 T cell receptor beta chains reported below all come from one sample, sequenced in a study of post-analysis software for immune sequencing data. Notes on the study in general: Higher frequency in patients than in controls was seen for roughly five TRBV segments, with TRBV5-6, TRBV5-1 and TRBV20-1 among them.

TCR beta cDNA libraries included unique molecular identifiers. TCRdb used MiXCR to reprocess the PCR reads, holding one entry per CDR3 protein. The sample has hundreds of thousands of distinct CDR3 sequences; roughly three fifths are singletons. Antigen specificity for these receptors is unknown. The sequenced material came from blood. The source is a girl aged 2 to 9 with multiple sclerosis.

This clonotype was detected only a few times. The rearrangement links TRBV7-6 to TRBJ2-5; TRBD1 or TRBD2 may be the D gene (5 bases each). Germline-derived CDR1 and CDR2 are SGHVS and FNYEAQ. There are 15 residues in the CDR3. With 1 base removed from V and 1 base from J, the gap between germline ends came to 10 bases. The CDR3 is CASSLELGAQETQYF. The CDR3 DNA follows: TGTGCCAGCAGCTTAGAGCTCGGGGCCCAAGAGACCCAGTACTTC.

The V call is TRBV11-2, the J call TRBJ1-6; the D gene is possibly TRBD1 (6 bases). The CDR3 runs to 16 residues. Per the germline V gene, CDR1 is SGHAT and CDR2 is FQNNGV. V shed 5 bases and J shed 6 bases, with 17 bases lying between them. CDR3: CASSKAPGDFNSPLHF. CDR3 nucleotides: TGTGCCAGCAGCAAGGCCCCAGGGGACTTTAATTCACCCCTCCACTTT.

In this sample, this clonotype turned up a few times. As DNA, the CDR3 is TGCAGCGTTGTTGAGTCTGGAGATACGCAGTATTTT. Residues: CSVVESGDTQYF. The V and J genes are TRBV29-1 and TRBJ2-3; D not resolved. The CDR3 consists of 12 residues. Trimming took 4 bases from V and 5 from J, leaving 10 bases between them. Germline assignment: CDR1 SQVTM and CDR2 ANQGSEA.

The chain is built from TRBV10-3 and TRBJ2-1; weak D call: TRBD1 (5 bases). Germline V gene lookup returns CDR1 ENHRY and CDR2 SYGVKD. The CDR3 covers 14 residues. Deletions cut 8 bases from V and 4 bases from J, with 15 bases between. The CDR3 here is CAIWQGDFYNEQFF. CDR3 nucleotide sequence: TGTGCCATCTGGCAGGGCGACTTTTACAATGAGCAGTTCTTC.

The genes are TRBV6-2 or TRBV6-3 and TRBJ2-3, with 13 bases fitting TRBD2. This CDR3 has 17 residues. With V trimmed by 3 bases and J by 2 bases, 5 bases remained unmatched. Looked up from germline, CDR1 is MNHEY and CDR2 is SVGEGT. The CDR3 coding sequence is TGTGCCAGCAGTTATACCACTAGCGGGAGGGACACAGATACGCAGTATTTT. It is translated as CASSYTTSGRDTDTQYF.

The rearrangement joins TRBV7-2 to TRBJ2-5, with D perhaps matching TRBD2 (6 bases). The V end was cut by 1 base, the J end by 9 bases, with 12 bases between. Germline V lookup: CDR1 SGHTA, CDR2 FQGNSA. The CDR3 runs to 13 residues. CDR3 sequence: CASSLEEGEAQYF. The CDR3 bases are TGTGCCAGCAGCTTAGAGGAGGGTGAGGCCCAGTACTTC.

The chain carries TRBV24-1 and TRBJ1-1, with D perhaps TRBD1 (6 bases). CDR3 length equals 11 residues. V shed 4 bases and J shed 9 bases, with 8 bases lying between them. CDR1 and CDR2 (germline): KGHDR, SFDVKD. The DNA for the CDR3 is TGTGCCACCAGTGACAGGGGAAAAGCTTTCTTT. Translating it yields CATSDRGKAFF.

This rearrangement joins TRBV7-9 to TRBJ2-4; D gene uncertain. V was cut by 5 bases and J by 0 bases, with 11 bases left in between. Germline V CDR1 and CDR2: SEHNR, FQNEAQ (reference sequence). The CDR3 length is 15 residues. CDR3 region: CASSHTSEAKNIQYF. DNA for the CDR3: TGTGCCAGCAGCCACACGTCAGAAGCCAAAAACATTCAGTACTTC.